Shown below are 14 T cell receptor beta chains from a single sample sequenced in a study of beta chain features in type 1 diabetes. Of the isolated RNA, all was reverse transcribed, and so the sequenced material was expressed TCRB transcripts. Profiled with immunoSEQ multiplex PCR; TCRdb holds only in-frame clones, not every one. The data hold under 850,000 clones, with 13% observed a single time. No antigens are known for them. Study-level points and caveats: The study found moderately but significantly shorter TCRB CDR3s in all four CD4+ subsets of Type 1 diabetes patients.

The material sequenced was naive CD4+ T cells from blood. The receptors derive from a man aged 18-30 years with type 1 diabetes.

This clone was seen a handful of times. The rearrangement links TRBV2 to TRBJ2-3, with unresolved D. Germline CDR1 reads SNHLY; CDR2 reads FYNNEI. Trimming shortened V by 8 bases and J by 3 bases, and 9 bases separated the two germline ends. The CDR3 spans 12 residues. The CDR3 here is CASCPNTDTQYF. The CDR3 DNA sequence: TGTGCCAGCTGCCCTAATACAGATACGCAGTATTTT.

This clone has more than one count but fewer than ten. The genes are TRBV7-6 and TRBJ1-1, with a tentative D call TRBD1 (5 bases). The V gene lost 8 bases and the J gene lost 3 bases, with 28 bases spanning the gap. Germline values: CDR1 SGHVS, CDR2 FNYEAQ. The CDR3 spans 18 residues. The CDR3 loop is CASQAKSGAFSVDTEAFF. As DNA, the CDR3 is TGTGCCAGCCAGGCAAAATCCGGGGCCTTCTCGGTCGACACTGAAGCTTTCTTT.

The rearrangement uses TRBV5-1 and TRBJ2-5, with TRBD1 identical over 8 bases. The germline V gene has CDR1 SGHRS and CDR2 YFSETQ. This CDR3 region has 15 residues. Germline trimming cut 5 bases from V and 3 bases from J; bases unmatched to any gene: 9. CDR3 sequence reads: CASSLPTGEEETQYF. For the CDR3, the DNA is TGCGCCAGCAGTTTGCCGACAGGGGAGGAAGAGACCCAGTACTTC.

The rearrangement joins TRBV5-1 to TRBJ2-1; D gene unclear. This CDR3 is 13 amino acids long. V was shortened by 0 bases and J by 6 bases, with 7 bases between the two germline ends. Germline V gives CDR1 SGHRS, CDR2 YFSETQ. The chain's CDR3 is CASSLEIRNEQFF. CDR3 bases: TGCGCCAGCAGCTTGGAGATCCGCAATGAGCAGTTCTTC.

The chain couples TRBV6-5 to TRBJ1-1, with D perhaps TRBD1 (6 bases). The CDR3 covers 14 residues. V was shortened by 2 bases and J by 6 bases, with 13 bases between the two germline ends. Germline loops: CDR1 MNHEY, CDR2 SVGAGI. The CDR3 sequence: CASSYGGRLAEAFF. CDR3 sequence (DNA): TGTGCCAGCAGTTACGGGGGGCGGTTGGCTGAAGCTTTCTTT.

The chain recombines TRBV30 with TRBJ1-4; perhaps TRBD1 as D (6 bases). Germline CDR1 is GTSNPN and CDR2 is SVGIG (reference sequence). V gave up 1 base and J gave up 7 bases, with 16 bases separating them. CDR3 size: 15 residues. The CDR3 DNA is TGTGCCTGGAGTGCTGGACAGCCAGGGGCTGAAAAACTGTTTTTT. The encoded protein is CAWSAGQPGAEKLFF.

This clone was counted between two and nine times. Other DNA sequences in this specimen translate into the identical CDR3. The chain uses TRBV7-2 and TRBJ1-1; perhaps TRBD1 as D (5 bases). Trimming cost V 5 bases and J 1 base, with 11 bases left between them. Germline-derived CDR1 and CDR2 are SGHTA and FQGNSA. This CDR3 is built from 14 residues. The CDR3, as DNA: TGTGCCAGCAGCAGCCGTACAGGGAACACTGAAGCTTTCTTT. As protein: CASSSRTGNTEAFF.

This sequence joins TRBV9 and TRBJ2-3; possibly TRBD1 for D (6 bases). The CDR3 consists of 15 residues. The V and J ends lost 4 bases and 0 bases respectively, with 12 bases between them. Germline CDR1 is SGDLS and CDR2 is YYNGEE. CDR3 DNA: TGTGCCAGCAGCACAACAGGGCTTAGCACAGATACGCAGTATTTT. The encoded protein is CASSTTGLSTDTQYF.

The chain is built from TRBV14 and TRBJ1-2; TRBD1 agrees at 10 bases. The CDR3 has 17 residues. CDR1 is SGHDN and CDR2 is FVKESK in the germline V gene. The V and J ends lost 3 bases and 7 bases, in that order; junction bases with no gene match: 14. CDR3 DNA sequence: TGTGCCAGCAGCCATTTTGAAACCTCCGGGACAGGGGTTGGCTACACCTTC. Its translation is CASSHFETSGTGVGYTF.

This clone was picked up a small number of times. This chain joins TRBV30 and TRBJ2-5, with D maybe TRBD1 (6 bases). This CDR3 spans 12 amino acids. Trimming pared 0 bases from V and 12 bases from J, leaving 14 bases between. Germline V lookup: CDR1 GTSNPN, CDR2 SVGIG (reference sequence). Here the CDR3 DNA reads TGTGCCTGGAGTGTTACCGGGACATTTAAGTACTTC. It yields the protein CAWSVTGTFKYF. Drawing the rest from reference TRBV30 and TRBJ2-5, the complete variable domain is SQTIHQWPATLVQPVGSPLSLECTVEGTSNPNLYWYRQAAGRGLQLLFYSVGIGQISSEVPQNLSASRPQDRQFILSSKKLLLSDSGFYLCAWSVTGTFKYFGPGTRLLVL.

In this sample, this clone turned up a few times. The rearrangement links TRBV11-2 to TRBJ2-2; TRBD1 agrees at 9 bases. Per germline, CDR1 SGHAT and CDR2 FQNNGV. Germline trimming cut 3 bases from V and 9 bases from J; bases unmatched to any gene: 20. The CDR3 contains 19 residues. Here the CDR3 reads CASSFTPSGTGQRGRELFF. The CDR3 nucleotides read TGTGCCAGCAGCTTCACCCCATCCGGGACAGGGCAAAGGGGGAGGGAGCTGTTTTTT.

This chain connects TRBV7-9 to TRBJ2-3; tentative D call: TRBD2 (7 bases). Germline V CDR1 and CDR2: SEHNR, FQNEAQ (reference sequence). V gave up 7 bases and J gave up 4 bases, with 18 bases separating them. The CDR3 runs to 15 residues. The CDR3 loop is CASTPRAGAPDTQYF. The DNA for the CDR3 is TGTGCCAGCACCCCTAGGGCGGGGGCCCCAGATACGCAGTATTTT.

This clone came up once. The chain employs TRBV19 and TRBJ2-2; 7 nucleotides align to TRBD1. This CDR3 comprises 12 residues. CDR1 is LNHDA, CDR2 SQIVND, per germline (reference sequence). Trimming at V came to 10 bases and at J to 8 bases, leaving 7 bases not matched to a gene. CDR3 sequence (DNA): TGTGCCACCCAGGGGGAGTTGGGGGAGCTGTTTTTT. Translating gives CATQGELGELFF.

The sample holds a few counts of this clone. The V and J genes are TRBV7-2 and TRBJ2-7; possibly TRBD2 for D (5 bases). Germline CDR1 SGHTA, CDR2 FQGNSA. The CDR3 totals 15 residues. Trimming took off 2 bases at V and 0 bases at J, with 11 bases between the two ends. The CDR3 reads CASSLWAGNSYEQYF. CDR3 nucleotide sequence: TGTGCCAGCAGCTTATGGGCGGGTAACTCCTACGAGCAGTACTTC.